This entry lists 17 T cell receptor beta chains sequenced from one sample in a study of OX40 agonist ivuxolimab in advanced cancers. Profiling relied on immunoSEQ multiplex PCR, and the TCRdb table lists in-frame clones only, not all of them. The top ten clones hold roughly 13% of a sample with approximately 81,000 clones, about 92% of them seen once. The source material was CD4+ or CD8+ T cells sorted from blood, sampled in a trial of the OX40 agonist ivuxolimab. Receptors were obtained from an adult with an advanced solid tumor such as melanoma, head and neck, liver or kidney cancer.

The chain carries TRBV6-5 and TRBJ2-7; a possible D gene is TRBD1 (6 bases). CDR3 size: 11 residues. The V end was cut by 11 bases, the J end by 2 bases, with 10 bases between. Per the germline V gene, CDR1 is MNHEY and CDR2 is SVGAGI. CDR3 protein: CASGHPYEQYF. The CDR3 nucleotides are TGTGCCTCGGGACACCCCTACGAGCAGTACTTC.

The chain uses TRBV28 and TRBJ2-1, with D perhaps TRBD1 or TRBD2 (5 bases each). Trimming stripped 8 bases from V and 4 bases from J, with 18 bases between. The CDR3 length is 15 residues. CDR1 is MDHEN and CDR2 is SYDVKM in the germline V gene. CDR3 sequence (DNA): TGTGCCAGCGGGCAAGGGACGGAGGTTTACAATGAGCAGTTCTTC. It codes for CASGQGTEVYNEQFF. The variable domain in full, completed from reference TRBV28 and TRBJ2-1, reads DVKVTQSSRYLVKRTGEKVFLECVQDMDHENMFWYRQDPGLGLRLIYFSYDVKMKEKGDIPEGYSVSREKKERFSLILESASTNQTSMYLCASGQGTEVYNEQFFGPGTRLTVL.

The J gene is TRBJ1-1, the V gene TRBV4-1; D is possibly TRBD1 (5 bases). V was trimmed by 1 base and J by 4 bases, leaving 16 bases between them. Germline V gene lookup returns CDR1 MGHRA and CDR2 YSYEKL. The CDR3 totals 16 residues. CDR3 protein: CASSQVGAGSRTEAFF. CDR3 sequence (DNA): TGCGCCAGCAGCCAAGTAGGGGCCGGGAGTCGCACTGAAGCTTTCTTT.

This clone has more than one count but fewer than ten. The V call is TRBV6-5, the J call TRBJ1-2; D remains ambiguous. The germline gives CDR1 MNHEY, CDR2 SVGAGI. The V end lost 2 bases, the J end lost 4 bases, and 11 bases lay between the germline ends. The CDR3 loop spans 14 amino acids. The CDR3 region is CASSYGWVLYGYTF. DNA of the CDR3: TGTGCCAGCAGTTACGGTTGGGTCCTCTATGGCTACACCTTC.

This sequence joins TRBV27 and TRBJ2-7; TRBD2 is a possible D gene (6 bases). The germline gives CDR1 MNHEY, CDR2 SMNVEV (reference sequence). The V gene lost 6 bases and the J gene lost 0 bases, with 15 bases spanning the gap. CDR3 length: 15 amino acids. The CDR3 reads CASRPNPGSSYEQYF. The CDR3 DNA is TGTGCCAGCAGACCCAATCCCGGGAGCTCCTACGAGCAGTACTTC.

The chain is built from TRBV7-8 and TRBJ1-5; possibly TRBD1 for D (6 bases). V was pared by 1 base and J by 2 bases, with 9 bases between. Germline V gene sequence: CDR1 SGHVS, CDR2 FQNEAQ. The CDR3 has 15 residues. Here the CDR3 reads CASSLDRERNQPQHF. DNA of the CDR3: TGTGCCAGCAGCTTAGACAGGGAACGCAATCAGCCCCAGCATTTT.

CDR3 DNA sequence: TGTGCCAGCAGCTTCTCGGGGTTCTATAATTCACCCCTCCACTTT. This gives the protein CASSFSGFYNSPLHF. The chain employs TRBV7-2 and TRBJ1-6; D unresolved. Trimming left V 3 bases short and J 3 bases short, with 9 bases between. CDR3 length equals 15 residues. The V gene's germline CDR1 is SGHTA and CDR2 FQGNSA.

The chain employs TRBV5-4 and TRBJ1-1; 10 nucleotides align to TRBD1. Losses at the gene ends were 3 bases for V and 4 bases for J; bases not matched to a gene: 9. Germline CDR1 SGHNT, CDR2 YYREEE (reference sequence). The CDR3 length is 16 residues. CDR3 region: CASSSLPDRGLTEAFF. CDR3 coding DNA: TGTGCCAGCAGCTCCCTACCTGACAGGGGGCTCACTGAAGCTTTCTTT.

This chain links TRBV5-1 with TRBJ1-1, with D tentatively TRBD1 (5 bases). Germline assignment: CDR1 SGHRS and CDR2 YFSETQ. V was clipped by 2 bases and J by 4 bases, with 9 bases between them. The CDR3 is 13 amino acids. The CDR3 protein is CASSFDGTTEAFF. The CDR3 DNA reads as TGCGCCAGCAGCTTCGACGGGACCACTGAAGCTTTCTTT.

This clone came up once. The V gene is TRBV10-3, the J gene TRBJ2-1, with D possibly matching TRBD2 (5 bases). This CDR3 is built from 13 residues. V was cut by 6 bases and J by 1 base, with 7 bases left in between. Germline-derived CDR1 and CDR2 are ENHRY and SYGVKD. DNA of the CDR3: TGTGCCATCAGGACGGGGTCCTACAATGAGCAGTTCTTC. Protein sequence: CAIRTGSYNEQFF.

The chain links TRBV7-2 to TRBJ1-5, with D uncertain. CDR3 length: 13 amino acids. CDR1 is SGHTA, CDR2 FQGNSA, per germline. V was pared by 3 bases and J by 5 bases, with 8 bases between. The CDR3 DNA sequence: TGTGCCAGCAGCTTGAGCGGCGATCAGCCCCAGCATTTT. Residues: CASSLSGDQPQHF.

This chain links TRBV14 with TRBJ2-3; the D gene is possibly TRBD2 (6 bases). V lost 3 bases to trimming and J lost 4 bases, with 17 bases between them. Looked up from germline, CDR1 is SGHDN and CDR2 is FVKESK. The CDR3 length is 16 residues. The CDR3 DNA reads TGTGCCAGCAGCCAGGAGGGGATTGGGGTTCCAGATACGCAGTATTTT. Its protein is CASSQEGIGVPDTQYF.

The CDR3 protein is CASSLSSDSFTGELFF. The CDR3 DNA sequence: TGTGCCAGCAGCTTATCCTCCGACAGTTTCACCGGGGAGCTGTTTTTT. V and J are TRBV7-3 and TRBJ2-2, with a possible D match to TRBD1 (5 bases). The germline V and J ends were trimmed by 2 bases and 4 bases, with 14 bases remaining between them. The germline gives CDR1 SGHTA, CDR2 FQGTGA. This CDR3 has 16 residues.

The V call is TRBV23-1, the J call TRBJ1-5; D remains ambiguous. TRBV23-1 is filed as an ORF, its function uncertain. V lost 1 base and J lost 0, with 10 bases in between. The CDR3 spans 16 residues. CDR3 sequence: CASSQCSENSNQPQHF. The CDR3, as DNA: TGCGCCAGCAGTCAATGTTCCGAGAATAGCAATCAGCCCCAGCATTTT.

V is TRBV7-9 and J is TRBJ1-3; unclear D gene. From germline, CDR1 is SEHNR and CDR2 FQNEAQ (reference sequence). V gave up 1 base and J gave up 1 base, with 11 bases separating them. There are 16 residues in the CDR3. The CDR3 DNA reads as TGTGCCAGCAGCTTAGTAACGGCTCCTTCTGGAAACACCATATATTTT. Translation gives CASSLVTAPSGNTIYF.

The CDR3 nucleotides read TGTGCCAGCAGCTTAGACGGCCGACCCGGGGAGCAGTTCTTC. Its translation is CASSLDGRPGEQFF. This chain connects TRBV11-3 to TRBJ2-1; D is unclear. Germline CDR1 is SGHNT and CDR2 is YENEEA. V lost 0 bases, J lost 10 bases, and 13 bases lay in between. This CDR3 is 14 amino acids long.

This chain joins TRBV7-9 and TRBJ1-1; no clear D. Germline V gene data show CDR1 as SEHNR and CDR2 as FQNEAQ (reference sequence). The V and J ends lost 3 bases and 1 base respectively, with 0 bases between them. The CDR3 has 11 amino acids. The CDR3, as DNA: TGTGCCAGCAGCTTGAACACTGAAGCTTTCTTT. Translation: CASSLNTEAFF.